The rows below give T cell receptor beta chains drawn from one sample of a study of PD-1 blockade in classical Hodgkin lymphoma. The data were produced by immunoSEQ multiplex PCR, yet TCRdb's version contains in-frame clones alone and is incomplete. The repertoire holds around 20,000 clones, with about four fifths as singletons. This material consisted of peripheral blood mononuclear cells (PBMCs), taken before the second cycle of nivolumab. The receptors were gathered from a human donor with classical Hodgkin lymphoma. Both conserved end residues are part of each CDR3. The D gene is left open where the match is weak. Clone sizes are given selectively: once, few, many, or a class where the clone is expanded.

TRBJ1-1 TRBV7-8 - 13 - TGTGCCAGCAGCTTAGGCCCCTACACTGAAGCTTTCTTT CASSLGPYTEAFF
TRBJ2-2 TRBV11-2 - 13 - TGTGCCAGCAGCTTGCACGGCACCGGGGAGCTGTTTTTT CASSLHGTGELFF
TRBJ2-7 TRBV5-6 - 12 - TGTGCCAGCAGCTTGGGGGGGTACGAGCAGTACTTC CASSLGGYEQYF
TRBJ1-4 TRBV2 - 18 - TGTGCCAGCTCAGGCCCCAACAGGGATATTGCAACTAATGAAAAACTGTTTTTT CASSGPNRDIATNEKLFF
TRBJ2-4 TRBV7-9 - 17 - TGTGCCAGCAGCTCGGGTTACAGGGCGATGGCCAAAAACATTCAGTACTTC CASSSGYRAMAKNIQYF
TRBJ2-3 TRBV9 - 16 TRBD2 TGTGCCAGCAGCTCCCTAGCGGGGGCAGGGACAGATACGCAGTATTTT CASSSLAGAGTDTQYF
TRBJ1-5 TRBV7-2 - 15 TRBD1 TGTGCCAGCAGTTACAGGGGGCGTCGGGGGCAGCCCCAGCATTTT CASSYRGRRGQPQHF
TRBJ2-3 TRBV11-2 - 17 TRBD2 TGTGCCAGCAGCCCCCGCCCAGCGGGAGGCAGCACAGATACGCAGTATTTT CASSPRPAGGSTDTQYF
TRBJ2-3 TRBV11-2 once 18 TRBD1 TGTGCCAGCAGCTTAACTGTCCGGGACAGGGGGCGAACAGATACGCAGTATTTT CASSLTVRDRGRTDTQYF
TRBJ2-1 TRBV6-5 - 15 TRBD1 TGTGCCAGCAGTACCGGACAGGGCTACTTAGATGAGCAGTTCTTC CASSTGQGYLDEQFF
TRBJ1-5 TRBV11-2 - 13 - TGTGCCAGCAGCTTAACTTCCGAGCAGCCCCAGCATTTT CASSLTSEQPQHF
TRBJ2-3 TRBV9 - 14 - TGTGCCAGCAGCGTGAAGGATCTCACAGATACGCAGTATTTT CASSVKDLTDTQYF
TRBJ1-3 TRBV6-6 - 14 TRBD1 TGTGCCAGCAGTTTGACAGGGGGACGAAACACCATATATTTT CASSLTGGRNTIYF
TRBJ2-7 TRBV2 - 12 - TGTGCCAGCAGTGGCCGGGGCTACGAGCAGTACTTC CASSGRGYEQYF
TRBJ2-3 TRBV7-2 - 16 TRBD2 TGTGCCAGCAGCTTAAGTGGGCTAGCGGGAGCAAATACGCAGTATTTT CASSLSGLAGANTQYF
TRBJ1-1 TRBV7-9 once 13 - TGTGCCAGCAGCTCAACAGGGACGGGGAAAGCTTTCTTT CASSSTGTGKAFF
TRBJ2-4 TRBV27 - 14 - TGTGCCAGCAGTTTAACAGGGTCCGGAAACATTCAGTACTTC CASSLTGSGNIQYF
TRBJ2-2 TRBV9 - 13 - TGTGCCAGCACTGAGGGGCCTAGCGGGGAGCTGTTTTTT CASTEGPSGELFF
TRBJ2-7 TRBV4-3 - 14 TRBD2 TGCGCCAGCAGCCAGTATTTAGCGGGAGACGAGCAGTACTTC CASSQYLAGDEQYF
TRBJ2-1 TRBV9 - 13 TRBD1 TGTGCCAGCAGCCCCCGGGACAGGGCCGAGCAGTTCTTC CASSPRDRAEQFF
TRBJ2-3 TRBV21-1 - 21 - TGTGCCAGCAGCAAATCGATGCCTCATCTAGGGGGAAATCCTTGCACAGATACGCAGTATTTT CASSKSMPHLGGNPCTDTQYF
TRBJ2-1 TRBV7-9 - 12 - TGTGCCAGCAGCTTAGTGGGGGGAAAGCAGTTCTTC CASSLVGGKQFF
TRBJ2-1 TRBV30 - 16 - TGTGCCTGGAGCCCTTTCGCCGGGAGAGGAATAGATGAGCAGTTCTTC CAWSPFAGRGIDEQFF
TRBJ1-1 TRBV5-1 once 16 - TGCGCCAGCAGGAGAGGGGTCGGCAGCATGAACACTGAAGCTTTCTTT CASRRGVGSMNTEAFF
TRBJ1-4 TRBV19 - 15 - TGTGCCAGTAGTATAGCGGGGATGTCGGGTCAAAAACTGTTTTTT CASSIAGMSGQKLFF
TRBJ2-7 TRBV11-2 - 14 TRBD2 TGTGCCAGCAGCGCACTAGCGGGAAACTACGAGCAGTACTTC CASSALAGNYEQYF
TRBJ1-2 TRBV5-4 - 15 - TGCGCCAGCAGCCAAGATGTAGGGGTCAACTATGGCTACACCTTC CASSQDVGVNYGYTF
TRBJ2-2 TRBV5-6 - 15 TRBD2 TGTGCCAGCAGCCTAGCGGGGGCCGTCACCGGGGAGCTGTTTTTT CASSLAGAVTGELFF
TRBJ2-6 TRBV9 - 17 - TGTGCCAGCAGCCACGGACAGTTCCTCGGGGGGGCCAACGTCCTGACTTTC CASSHGQFLGGANVLTF
TRBJ2-7 TRBV29-1 - 10 - TGCAGCGTTGGAGGGAACGAGCAGTACTTC CSVGGNEQYF
TRBJ1-1 TRBV5-1 - 14 TRBD1 TGCGCCAGCAGCAGACAGGGCCCTAACACTGAAGCTTTCTTT CASSRQGPNTEAFF
TRBJ1-1 TRBV29-1 - 14 - TGCAGCGTTGATCTTGGGGGCGCGGGCACTGAAGCTTTCTTT CSVDLGGAGTEAFF
TRBJ2-1 TRBV7-2 - 12 - TGTGCCAGCAGCTTCGGTTATAACGAGCAGTTCTTC CASSFGYNEQFF
TRBJ2-3 TRBV28 - 11 TRBD1 TGTGCCACCGAGCCCGGGACAGGGCCGCATTTT CATEPGTGPHF
TRBJ2-7 TRBV27 once 16 TRBD1 TGTGCCAGCACCATTCCCCGGGACAGTGAATGCTACGAGCAGTACTTC CASTIPRDSECYEQYF
TRBJ2-7 TRBV7-2 - 14 - TGTGCCAGCAGCCCGACCCGGGTCGCCTACGAGCAGTACTTC CASSPTRVAYEQYF
TRBJ1-4 TRBV21-1 - 14 - TGTGCCAGCAGCTCCCGGCAGGGTGGTGAAAAACTGTTTTTT CASSSRQGGEKLFF
TRBJ2-5 TRBV27 - 16 TRBD2 TGTGCCAGCAGTTTATATCCTAGCGGGAGTCGGGAGACCCAGTACTTC CASSLYPSGSRETQYF
TRBJ1-5 TRBV9 - 15 - TGTGCCAGCAGCGTAGGGTGGAATCCCAATCAGCCCCAGCATTTT CASSVGWNPNQPQHF
TRBJ2-5 TRBV15 - 17 - TGTGCCACCAGCAGAGGGGGGGACTTTATCTCCCAAGAGACCCAGTACTTC CATSRGGDFISQETQYF
TRBJ2-5 TRBV5-1 - 13 - TGCGCCAGCGGGTTCGGGGAATCCGGGACCCTATACTTC CASGFGESGTLYF
TRBJ2-3 TRBV6-5 - 15 - TGTGCCAGCACCCTACAAGGCAGGGGTGCAGATACGCAGTATTTT CASTLQGRGADTQYF
TRBJ2-3 TRBV2 few 17 - TGTGCCAGCAGTGACCTGGTGGCAGGTAGAAGCACAGATACGCAGTATTTT CASSDLVAGRSTDTQYF
TRBJ1-5 TRBV19 - 16 - TGTGCCAGTAGTATATCAGGGGCCAGGGGCAATCAGCCCCAGCATTTT CASSISGARGNQPQHF